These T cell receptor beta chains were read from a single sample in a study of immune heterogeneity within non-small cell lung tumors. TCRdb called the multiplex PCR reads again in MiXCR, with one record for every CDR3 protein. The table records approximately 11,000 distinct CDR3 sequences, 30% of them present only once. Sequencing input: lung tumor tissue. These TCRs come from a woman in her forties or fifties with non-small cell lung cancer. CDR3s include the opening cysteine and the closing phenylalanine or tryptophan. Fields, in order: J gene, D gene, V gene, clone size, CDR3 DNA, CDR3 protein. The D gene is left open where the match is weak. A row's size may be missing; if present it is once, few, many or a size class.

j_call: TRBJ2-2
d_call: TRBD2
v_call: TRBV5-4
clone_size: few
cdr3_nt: TGTGCCAGCAGCTGGGGACTAGAGAACACCGGGGAGCTGTTTTTT
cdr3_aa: CASSWGLENTGELFF

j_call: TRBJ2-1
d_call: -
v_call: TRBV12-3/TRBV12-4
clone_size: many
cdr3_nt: TGTGCCAGCAGTCTCCGGGGTCCCAATGAGCAGTTCTTC
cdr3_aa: CASSLRGPNEQFF

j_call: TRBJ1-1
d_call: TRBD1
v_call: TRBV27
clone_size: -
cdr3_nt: TGTGCCAGCAGTCCCCAGGGGGTTGGCACTGAAGCTTTCTTT
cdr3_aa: CASSPQGVGTEAFF

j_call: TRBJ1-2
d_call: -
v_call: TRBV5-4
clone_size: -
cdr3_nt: TGTGCCAGCAGCTTGGAGCAACCGGGGGCGATAGGCTACACCTTC
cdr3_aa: CASSLEQPGAIGYTF

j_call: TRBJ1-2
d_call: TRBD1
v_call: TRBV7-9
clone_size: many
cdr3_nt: TGTGCCAGCAGCACGGACAGGGAGTATGGCTACACCTTC
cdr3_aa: CASSTDREYGYTF

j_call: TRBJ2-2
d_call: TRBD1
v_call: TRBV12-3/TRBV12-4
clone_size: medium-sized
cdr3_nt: TGTGCCAGCAGTTTTTGGACAGGGGCGACGAACACCGGGGAGCTGTTTTTT
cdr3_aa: CASSFWTGATNTGELFF

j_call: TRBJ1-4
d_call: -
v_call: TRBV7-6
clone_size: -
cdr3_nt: TGTGCCAGCAGCTTAGGTTGGATTAATGAAAAACTGTTTTTT
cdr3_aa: CASSLGWINEKLFF

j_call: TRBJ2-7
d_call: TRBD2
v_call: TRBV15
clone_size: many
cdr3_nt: TGTGCCACCAGCCTGGTGGAGGGTAGCGGGAGGGAGGAGCAGTACTTC
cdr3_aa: CATSLVEGSGREEQYF

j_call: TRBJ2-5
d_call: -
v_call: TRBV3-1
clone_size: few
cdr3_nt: TGTGCCAGCAGCCAAGGGCGAGAGACCCAGTACTTC
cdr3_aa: CASSQGRETQYF

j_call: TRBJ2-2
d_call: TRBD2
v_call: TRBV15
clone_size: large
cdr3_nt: TGTGCCACCAGCAGAATAGCGGGACATAACACCGGGGAGCTGTTTTTT
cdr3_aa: CATSRIAGHNTGELFF

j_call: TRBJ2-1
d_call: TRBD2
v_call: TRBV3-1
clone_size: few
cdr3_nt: TGTGCCAGCAGCCAATTAATCCTAGCGGGAGGAGGATACAATGAGCAGTTCTTC
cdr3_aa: CASSQLILAGGGYNEQFF

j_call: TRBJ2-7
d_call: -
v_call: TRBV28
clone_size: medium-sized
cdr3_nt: TGTGCCAGCAGTTTGTCCGGGGCCTACGAGCAGTACTTC
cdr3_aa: CASSLSGAYEQYF

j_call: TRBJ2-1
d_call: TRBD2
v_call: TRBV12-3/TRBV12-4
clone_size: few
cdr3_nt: TGTGCCAGCAGTTTAGCTTTAGCGGGAGAACGGGAGCAGTTCTTC
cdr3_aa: CASSLALAGEREQFF

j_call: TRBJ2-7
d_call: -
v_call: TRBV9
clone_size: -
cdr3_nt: TGTGCCAGCAGCCCCACAGGGAGTAGGTACGGGCAGTACTTC
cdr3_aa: CASSPTGSRYGQYF

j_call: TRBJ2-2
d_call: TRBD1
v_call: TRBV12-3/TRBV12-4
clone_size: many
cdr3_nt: TGTGCCAGCAGTTTGGGACAGATGGTGACCGGGGAGCTGTTTTTT
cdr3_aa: CASSLGQMVTGELFF

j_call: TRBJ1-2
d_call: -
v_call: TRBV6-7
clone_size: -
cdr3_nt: TGTGCCAGCACCCTAACTGCTAACTATGGCTACACCTTC
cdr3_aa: CASTLTANYGYTF

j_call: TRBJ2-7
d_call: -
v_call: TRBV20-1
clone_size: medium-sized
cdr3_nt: TGCAGTGCTAGAGAAGTTTACGAGCAGTACTTC
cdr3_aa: CSAREVYEQYF

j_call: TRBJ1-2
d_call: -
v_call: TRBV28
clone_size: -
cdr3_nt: TGTGCCATCCCACTAGGGGAGTCTGGCTACACCTTC
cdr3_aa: CAIPLGESGYTF

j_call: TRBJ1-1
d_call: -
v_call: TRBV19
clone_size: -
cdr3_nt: TGTGCCAGTACCCCCCCCCCGGGGACGAACAACACTGAAGCTTTCTTT
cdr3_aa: CASTPPPGTNNTEAFF

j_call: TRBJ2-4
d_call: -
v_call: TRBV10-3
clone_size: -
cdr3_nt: TGTGCCATCAGTGAGTCTGCGGGGTGGGGGCCGGCCAAAAACATTCAGTACTTC
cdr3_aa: CAISESAGWGPAKNIQYF

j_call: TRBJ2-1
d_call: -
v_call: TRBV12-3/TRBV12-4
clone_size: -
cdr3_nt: TGTGCCAGCAGCCTGGGGGGTGACACAACGAGGAATGAGCAGTTCTTC
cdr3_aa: CASSLGGDTTRNEQFF

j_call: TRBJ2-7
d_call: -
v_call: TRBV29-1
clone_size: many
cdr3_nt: TGCAGCGTTGAAGAAAGATCAGAAGCCTACGAGCAGTACTTC
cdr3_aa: CSVEERSEAYEQYF

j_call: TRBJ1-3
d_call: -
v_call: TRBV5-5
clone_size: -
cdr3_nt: TGTGCCAGCAGCCTTTTTCCCCCCAGGCCCTCTGGAAACACCATATATTTT
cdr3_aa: CASSLFPPRPSGNTIYF

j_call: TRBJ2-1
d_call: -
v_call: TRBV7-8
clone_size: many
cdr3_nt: TGTGCCAGCAGCTTAGGAAACAGTAATGAGCAGTTCTTC
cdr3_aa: CASSLGNSNEQFF

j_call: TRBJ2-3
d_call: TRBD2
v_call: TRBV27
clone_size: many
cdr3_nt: TGTGCCAGCAGTTTATGGATAGCGGGGGGGTTGACAGATACGCAGTATTTT
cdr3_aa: CASSLWIAGGLTDTQYF

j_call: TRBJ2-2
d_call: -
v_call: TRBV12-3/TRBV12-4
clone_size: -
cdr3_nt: TGTGCCAGCAGCCAAAACACCGGGGAGCTGTTTTTT
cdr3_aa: CASSQNTGELFF

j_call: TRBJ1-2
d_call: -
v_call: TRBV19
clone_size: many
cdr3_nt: TGTGCCAGTTCCGCCGGGACAATCTATGGCTACACCTTC
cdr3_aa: CASSAGTIYGYTF

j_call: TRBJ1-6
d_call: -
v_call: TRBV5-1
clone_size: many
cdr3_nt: TGCGCCAGCAGCTTGGGCAGTAATTCACCCCTCCACTTT
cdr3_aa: CASSLGSNSPLHF

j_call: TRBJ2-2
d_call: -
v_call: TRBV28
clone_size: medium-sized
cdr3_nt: TGTGCCAGCAGACATATGCCCTGGCAGGGATGGAACACCGGGGAGCTGTTTTTT
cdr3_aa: CASRHMPWQGWNTGELFF

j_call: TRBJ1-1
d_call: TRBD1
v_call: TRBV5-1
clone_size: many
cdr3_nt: TGCGCCAGCAACCCGGGACAGGTGATAACTGAAGCTTTCTTT
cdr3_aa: CASNPGQVITEAFF

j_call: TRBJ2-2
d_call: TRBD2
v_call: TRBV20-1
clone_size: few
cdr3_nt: TGCAGTGCCATTAGCGGGGGTATCGGGGAGCTGTTTTTT
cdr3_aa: CSAISGGIGELFF

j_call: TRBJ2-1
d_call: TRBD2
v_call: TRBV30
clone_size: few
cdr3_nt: TGTGCCTGGAGCCCAAGAGGGACTAGCGCCTACAATGAGCAGTTCTTC
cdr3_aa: CAWSPRGTSAYNEQFF

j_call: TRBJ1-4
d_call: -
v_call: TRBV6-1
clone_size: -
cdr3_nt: TGTGCCAGCAGACAAGGAGGAGGAAATGAAAAACTGTTTTTT
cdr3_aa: CASRQGGGNEKLFF

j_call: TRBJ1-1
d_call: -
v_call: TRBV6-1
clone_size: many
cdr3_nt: TGTGCCAGCAAAAAGGGGCGATTGAACACTGAAGCTTTCTTT
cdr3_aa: CASKKGRLNTEAFF

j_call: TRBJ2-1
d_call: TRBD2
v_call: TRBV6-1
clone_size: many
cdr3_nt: TGTGCCAGCAGTACCGGGACTAGCGGGAGTGATGAGCAGTTCTTC
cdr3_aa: CASSTGTSGSDEQFF

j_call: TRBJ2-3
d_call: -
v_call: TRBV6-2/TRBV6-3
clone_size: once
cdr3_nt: TGTTCCAGCGAAAATTTAGGTGGTGGCACTAGCACAGATACGCAGTATTTT
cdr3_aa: CSSENLGGGTSTDTQYF

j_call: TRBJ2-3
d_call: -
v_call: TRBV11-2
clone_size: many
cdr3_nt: TGTGCCAGCAGCTTACTCTTTGGTTCTTATAGCACAGATACGCAGTATTTT
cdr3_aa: CASSLLFGSYSTDTQYF

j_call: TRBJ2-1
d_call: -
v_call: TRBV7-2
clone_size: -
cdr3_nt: TGTGCCAGCAGCTTACGTCCCGGTCCGAGCTCCTACAATGAGCAGTTCTTC
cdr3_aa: CASSLRPGPSSYNEQFF

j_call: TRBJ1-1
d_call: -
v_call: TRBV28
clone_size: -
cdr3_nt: TGTGCCAGCAGTTTGGGTGCTACGTGGTCTGAAGCTTTCTTT
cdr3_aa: CASSLGATWSEAFF

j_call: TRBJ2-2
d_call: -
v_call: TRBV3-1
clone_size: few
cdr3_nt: TGTGCCAGCAGCACAAGGGCCGGGGAGCTGTTTTTT
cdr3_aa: CASSTRAGELFF

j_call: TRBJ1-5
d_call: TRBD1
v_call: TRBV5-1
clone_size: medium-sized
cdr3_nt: TGCGCCAGCAGCTTCGGGACAGGGGAAAATCAGCCCCAGCATTTT
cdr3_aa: CASSFGTGENQPQHF

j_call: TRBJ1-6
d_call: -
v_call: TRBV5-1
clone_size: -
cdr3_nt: TGCGCCAGCAGCTTGTCGGAGAATTCACCCCTCCACTTT
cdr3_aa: CASSLSENSPLHF

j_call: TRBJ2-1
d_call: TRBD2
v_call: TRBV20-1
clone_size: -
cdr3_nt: TGCAGTGCTCTTAAAGCGGGGCGAAATGAGCAGTTCTTC
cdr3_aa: CSALKAGRNEQFF

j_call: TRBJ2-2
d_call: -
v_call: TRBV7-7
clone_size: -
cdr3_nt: TGTGCCAGCAGCCGAACCGTTGGCACCGGGGAGCTGTTTTTT
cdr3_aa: CASSRTVGTGELFF

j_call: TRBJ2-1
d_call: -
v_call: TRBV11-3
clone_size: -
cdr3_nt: TGTGCCAGCAGCCCCGGGACACACAATGAGCAGTTCTTC
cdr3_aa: CASSPGTHNEQFF

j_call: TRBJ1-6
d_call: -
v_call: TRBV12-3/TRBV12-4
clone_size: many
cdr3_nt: TGTGCCAGCAGTTTGGACATCGGGTATAATTCACCCCTCCACTTT
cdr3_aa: CASSLDIGYNSPLHF

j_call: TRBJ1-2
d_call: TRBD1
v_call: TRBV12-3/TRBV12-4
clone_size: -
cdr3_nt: TGTGCCACGCAGGGGGGGTCGTTTGATGGCTACACCTTC
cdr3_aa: CATQGGSFDGYTF

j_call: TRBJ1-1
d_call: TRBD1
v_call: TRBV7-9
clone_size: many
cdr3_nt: TGTGCCAGCAGCTTAGGGTGGGGACAGATCGTTGAAGCTTTCTTT
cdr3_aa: CASSLGWGQIVEAFF

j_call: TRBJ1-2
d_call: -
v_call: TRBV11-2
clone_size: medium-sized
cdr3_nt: TGTGCCAGCAGCCCGAGGGGACGGGGCTACACCTTC
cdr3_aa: CASSPRGRGYTF

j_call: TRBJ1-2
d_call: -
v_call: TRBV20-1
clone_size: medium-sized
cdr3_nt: TGCAGTGCTAGAGATATTGCGTTCCCCCCCGGGTATGGCTACACCTTC
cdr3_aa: CSARDIAFPPGYGYTF

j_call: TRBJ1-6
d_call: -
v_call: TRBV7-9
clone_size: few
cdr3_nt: TGTGCCAGCAGCTCCGTGGCAGGGGTATTAAATTCACCCCTCCACTTT
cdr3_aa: CASSSVAGVLNSPLHF

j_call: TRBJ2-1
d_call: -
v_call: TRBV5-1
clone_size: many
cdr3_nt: TGCGCCAGCAGCTTGGTTGGCGGTACCTACAATGAGCAGTTCTTC
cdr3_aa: CASSLVGGTYNEQFF

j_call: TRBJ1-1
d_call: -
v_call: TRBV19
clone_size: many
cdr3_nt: TGTGCCAGTAGTCCCGTGGGGGCCGGGAGGGATGAAGCTTTCTTT
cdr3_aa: CASSPVGAGRDEAFF

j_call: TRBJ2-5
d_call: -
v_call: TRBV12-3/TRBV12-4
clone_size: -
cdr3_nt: TGTGCCAGCAGTTCTGGCCGGGGGGAGACCCAGTACTTC
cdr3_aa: CASSSGRGETQYF

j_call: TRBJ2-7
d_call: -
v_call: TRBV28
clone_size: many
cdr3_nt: TGTGCCAGCAGTTTATGGTCAGGGACCCCCTACGAGCAGTACTTC
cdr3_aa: CASSLWSGTPYEQYF

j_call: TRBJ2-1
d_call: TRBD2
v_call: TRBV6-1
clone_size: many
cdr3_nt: TGTGCCACCAATTCCCCTGCGGGAGATGAGCAGTTCTTC
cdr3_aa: CATNSPAGDEQFF

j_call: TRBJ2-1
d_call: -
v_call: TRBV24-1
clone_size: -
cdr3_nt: TGTGCCACCAGCTCGGACTACAATGAGCAGTTCTTC
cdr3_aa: CATSSDYNEQFF

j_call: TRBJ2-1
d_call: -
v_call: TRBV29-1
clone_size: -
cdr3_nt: TGCAGCGTCCGACGTGGGGGCGGAAATGAGCAGTTCTTC
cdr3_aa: CSVRRGGGNEQFF

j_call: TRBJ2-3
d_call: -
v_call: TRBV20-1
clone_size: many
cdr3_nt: TGCAGTGCGGAAGGGGACAGCACAGATACGCAGTATTTT
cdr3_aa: CSAEGDSTDTQYF

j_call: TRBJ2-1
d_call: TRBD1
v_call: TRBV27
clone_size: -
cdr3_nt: TGTGCCAGCAGGACAGGGGCGGTCAATGAGCAGTTCTTC
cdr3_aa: CASRTGAVNEQFF